The 32 T cell receptor beta chains in this list originate from one sample, sequenced in a study of shared clonotypes between healthy human individuals (dated by TCRdb to 2018 to 2021). The library was generated by the immunoSEQ multiplex PCR assay. TCRdb stores this immuneACCESS table with in-frame sequences only. Part of the clones is absent; in the studies checked, under half of the shortfall reflects unresolved V genes, and no reason is known for the rest. A total of roughly 2.2 million clones appear in this sample, about 92% of them only once. 0.35% to 0.45% of the sample rests with the top ten. Sequencing input: naive CD4+ T cells from PBMCs. The cell subset or site label here, explained by the study, means: CD45RA+ positively selected. These receptors originate from a man aged 18 to 29 in good health. Some clones in this sample may be carry-over from other donors' samples.

J is TRBJ1-3 and V is TRBV6-5, with D possibly being TRBD1 (6 bases). Germline lookup yields CDR1 MNHEY and CDR2 SVGAGI. This CDR3 has 12 amino acids. Trimming removed 6 bases from V and 14 bases from J, with 17 bases in between. The CDR3 is CASSTGYGSLYF. The CDR3 DNA is TGTGCCAGCAGCACAGGGTACGGCTCCCTATATTTT.

V usage is TRBV5-1 and J usage is TRBJ1-1; D may be TRBD1 (5 bases). Germline lookup yields CDR1 SGHRS and CDR2 YFSETQ. The CDR3 loop spans 16 amino acids. V lost 4 bases, J lost 0 bases, and 16 bases lay in between. CDR3 nucleotides: TGCGCCAGCAGCGTCGGGACTGGAAGATTGAACACTGAAGCTTTCTTT. It yields the protein CASSVGTGRLNTEAFF.

The rearrangement uses TRBV7-9 and TRBJ2-2; D unresolved. CDR1 and CDR2 from the germline V gene are SEHNR and FQNEAQ (reference sequence). Trimming took off 5 bases at V and 4 bases at J, with 2 bases between the two ends. The length of the CDR3 is 11 residues. CDR3 sequence reads: CASSGTGELFF. The DNA of the CDR3 is TGTGCCAGCAGCGGCACCGGGGAGCTGTTTTTT.

The V and J genes are TRBV15 and TRBJ2-3; weak D call: TRBD2 (5 bases). This CDR3 is built from 15 residues. Trimming stripped 9 bases from V and 3 bases from J, with 19 bases between. Germline V gene sequence: CDR1 LNHNV, CDR2 YYDKDF (reference sequence). The DNA of the CDR3 is TGTGCCACTACCCCGGGCCTTCTAGCAACAGATACGCAGTATTTT. Encoded protein: CATTPGLLATDTQYF.

The J gene is TRBJ2-4, the V gene TRBV6-5, with no clear D. The ends were cut back, 6 bases at V and 0 bases at J, with 9 bases in the middle. The germline CDR1 and CDR2 sequences are MNHEY and SVGAGI. The CDR3 totals 14 residues. The CDR3 here is CASSRISAKNIQYF. As DNA, the CDR3 is TGTGCCAGCAGCCGAATTTCAGCCAAAAACATTCAGTACTTC.

CDR3 region: CSVGPGGAYEQYF. CDR3 sequence (DNA): TGCAGCGTTGGACCAGGGGGAGCCTACGAGCAGTACTTC. V and J are TRBV29-1 and TRBJ2-5; TRBD1 matches at 7 bases. The last part of the DNA fits TRBJ2-7 better; the J call may be wrong. Germline values: CDR1 SQVTM, CDR2 ANQGSEA. The CDR3 is made up of 13 amino acids.

The J gene is TRBJ1-3, the V gene TRBV2; no clear D gene. Trimming pared 3 bases from V and 3 bases from J, leaving 15 bases between. This CDR3 is 16 amino acids long. Germline assignment: CDR1 SNHLY and CDR2 FYNNEI. The CDR3 coding sequence is TGTGCCAGCAGTGAGTTCGTCGGCGCCGGTGGAAACACCATATATTTT. Its translation is CASSEFVGAGGNTIYF. The complete variable domain, with remaining parts taken from reference TRBV2 and TRBJ1-3, reads EPEVTQTPSHQVTQMGQEVILRCVPISNHLYFYWYRQILGQKVEFLVSFYNNEISEKSEIFDDQFSVERPDGSNFTLKIRSTKLEDSAMYFCASSEFVGAGGNTIYFGEGSWLTVV.

The CDR3 loop is CASSFSGSSQDEQYF. The DNA of the CDR3 is TGTGCCAGCAGTTTTTCTGGGTCCTCTCAGGACGAGCAGTACTTC. The gene calls are TRBV6-6 and TRBJ2-7; D is ambiguous. The V gene lost 4 bases and the J gene lost 5 bases, with 18 bases spanning the gap. The CDR3 has 15 residues. CDR1 and CDR2 from the germline V gene are MNHNY and SVGAGI (reference sequence).

The rearrangement links TRBV28 to TRBJ1-5; 9 bases are a match to TRBD1. The ends lost 4 bases at V and 4 bases at J; junction bases unmatched: 5. The germline gives CDR1 MDHEN, CDR2 SYDVKM. CDR3 size: 15 residues. The chain's CDR3 is CASSSPQGANQPQHF. The CDR3, as DNA: TGTGCCAGCAGTTCTCCACAGGGGGCTAATCAGCCCCAGCATTTT.

The chain carries TRBV6-1 and TRBJ1-2; TRBD1 agrees at 11 bases. CDR3 length: 14 residues. Germline V gene lookup returns CDR1 MNHNS and CDR2 SASEGT. The ends lost 4 bases at V and 7 bases at J; junction bases unmatched: 5. DNA of the CDR3: TGTGCCAGCAGTGCCCAGGACAGGGGGCTTGGCTACACCTTC. Protein product: CASSAQDRGLGYTF.

This clone was seen only once. The V and J genes are TRBV4-1 and TRBJ2-3; D may be TRBD2 (5 bases). The V and J ends lost 3 bases and 2 bases respectively, with 21 bases between them. There are 18 residues in the CDR3. CDR1 and CDR2 (germline): MGHRA, YSYEKL. The CDR3 nucleotides read TGCGCCAGCAGCCAGTCGGGGTTGGGCATGCGAGACACAGATACGCAGTATTTT. This sequence encodes CASSQSGLGMRDTDTQYF.

This clone was counted a few times. The V call is TRBV29-1, the J call TRBJ1-1; D perhaps matches TRBD1 (5 bases). The V end lost 2 bases, the J end lost 8 bases, and 15 bases lay between the germline ends. The CDR3 loop spans 13 amino acids. CDR1 SQVTM and CDR2 ANQGSEA come from the germline V gene. For the CDR3, the DNA is TGCAGCGTTGAAAAGGGGCTCGACGTCGAAGCTTTCTTT. It encodes CSVEKGLDVEAFF.

The chain carries TRBV5-1 and TRBJ2-3; the D call may be TRBD1 or TRBD2 (5 bases each). The CDR3 consists of 15 residues. Germline CDR1 and CDR2: SGHRS and YFSETQ. The V gene lost 4 bases and the J gene lost 2 bases, with 14 bases spanning the gap. The CDR3 nucleotides read TGCGCCAGCAGCCCTTCCGGGGCGAACACAGATACGCAGTATTTT. Its protein is CASSPSGANTDTQYF.

The chain employs TRBV25-1 and TRBJ1-3, with D perhaps matching TRBD1 (6 bases). The CDR3 sequence is 15 residues long. V lost 4 bases to trimming and J lost 2 bases, with 12 bases between them. The germline gives CDR1 MGHDK, CDR2 SYGVNS. CDR3 in DNA: TGTGCCAGCAGTGGCTCACAGGGTACTGGAAACACCATATATTTT. Encoded protein: CASSGSQGTGNTIYF.

The chain couples TRBV6-6 to TRBJ1-2, with 12 bases matching TRBD1. Germline assignment: CDR1 MNHNY and CDR2 SVGAGI (reference sequence). This CDR3 is built from 16 residues. The ends lost 7 bases at V and 9 bases at J; junction bases unmatched: 15. Written as DNA, the CDR3 is TGTGCCAGCACGGGGGACAGGGGGCGAGGCGGTATACGCTACACCTTC. Encoded protein: CASTGDRGRGGIRYTF.

The V call is TRBV9, the J call TRBJ2-3, with D possibly matching TRBD1 (6 bases). CDR3 length: 18 residues. Germline V gene sequence: CDR1 SGDLS, CDR2 YYNGEE. Deletions cut 3 bases from V and 2 bases from J, with 22 bases between. The CDR3 coding sequence is TGTGCCAGCAGCGCCGCGGGCGGGCCGGGACACTTCACAGATACGCAGTATTTT. Amino acid sequence: CASSAAGGPGHFTDTQYF.

The chain is built from TRBV30 and TRBJ2-6; tentatively, D is TRBD1 (7 bases). The germline V and J ends were trimmed by 0 bases and 0 bases, with 24 bases remaining between them. The CDR3 extends over 21 amino acids. CDR1 is GTSNPN, CDR2 SVGIG, per germline (reference sequence). The CDR3 spells CAWSVGQGGVWAHSGANVLTF. CDR3 nucleotides: TGTGCCTGGAGTGTAGGCCAGGGGGGCGTGTGGGCGCACTCTGGGGCCAACGTCCTGACTTTC.

V usage is TRBV7-6 and J usage is TRBJ2-3; D is possibly TRBD1 (5 bases). Trimming removed 5 bases from V and 3 bases from J, with 9 bases in between. This CDR3 region has 13 residues. Germline V gene data show CDR1 as SGHVS and CDR2 as FNYEAQ. The CDR3 spells CASSIAGTDTQYF. CDR3 coding DNA: TGTGCCAGCAGCATCGCAGGGACAGATACGCAGTATTTT.

The chain joins TRBV6-5 to TRBJ1-5; TRBD1 matches 7 bases. The CDR3 runs to 15 residues. In germline, CDR1 is MNHEY, CDR2 SVGAGI. V dropped 3 bases and J dropped 5; count of bases not matched to a gene: 7. DNA of the CDR3: TGTGCCAGCAGTTATCGGGCGACAGGGCATCAGCCCCAGCATTTT. Its protein is CASSYRATGHQPQHF.

This chain connects TRBV28 to TRBJ2-2; 11 bases are a match to TRBD1. The V segment lost 2 bases and the J segment 9 bases; nucleotides outside the gene matches: 5. This CDR3 has 15 residues. Germline V CDR1 and CDR2: MDHEN, SYDVKM. The CDR3 sequence is CASSLGGQGERELFF. CDR3 bases: TGTGCCAGCAGTTTAGGGGGACAGGGGGAGAGGGAGCTGTTTTTT.

This clone showed up just a few times. This sequence joins TRBV11-2 and TRBJ2-3; 7 nucleotides match TRBD2. Germline values: CDR1 SGHAT, CDR2 FQNNGV. J lost 1 base, V lost 5 bases, and 3 bases had no gene match. The CDR3 loop spans 14 amino acids. CDR3 DNA: TGTGCCAGCAGCATCCTAGCGGGCACAGATACGCAGTATTTT. It codes for CASSILAGTDTQYF.

CDR3 amino acids: CAISGTRGQAETQYF. The CDR3 DNA sequence: TGTGCCATCAGTGGGACCAGGGGGCAGGCAGAGACCCAGTACTTC. The chain is built from TRBV10-3 and TRBJ2-5, with 8 bases that match TRBD1. V shed 4 bases, J shed 4 bases, and the junction held 8 bases outside the gene matches. The CDR3 has 15 residues. Germline V gene data show CDR1 as ENHRY and CDR2 as SYGVKD.

This sequence joins TRBV11-1 and TRBJ2-1, with D possibly TRBD2 on 6 matching bases. The length of the CDR3 is 16 residues. V was cut by 3 bases and J by 6 bases, with 18 bases left in between. Germline assignment: CDR1 SGHAT and CDR2 FQDESV (reference sequence). The chain's CDR3 is CASSFPSRGRGNEQFF. CDR3 in DNA: TGTGCCAGCAGCTTCCCGTCGCGGGGCCGGGGCAATGAGCAGTTCTTC. Full variable domain (remainder filled in from reference TRBV11-1 and TRBJ2-1): EAEVAQSPRYKITEKSQAVAFWCDPISGHATLYWYRQILGQGPELLVQFQDESVVDDSQLPKDRFSAERLKGVDSTLKIQPAELGDSAMYLCASSFPSRGRGNEQFFGPGTRLTVL.

The rearrangement joins TRBV7-2 to TRBJ1-4, with D unresolved. CDR3 length: 16 residues. Per the germline V gene, CDR1 is SGHTA and CDR2 is FQGNSA. Trimming took off 6 bases at V and 3 bases at J, with 17 bases between the two ends. The chain's CDR3 is CASSPIGVRANEKLFF. Written as DNA, the CDR3 is TGTGCCAGCAGTCCGATCGGGGTTAGGGCTAATGAAAAACTGTTTTTT.

In the case of this clone: One end of the junction does not line up with germline, which may come from a read error. This chain uses TRBV28 with TRBJ1-2; D remains unclear. This CDR3 is 8 amino acids long. Germline CDR1 and CDR2: MDHEN and SYDVKM. CDR3 nucleotides: TGTGCCAGCAGTTTAGCCGTCTTC. This sequence encodes CASSLAVF.

The rearrangement joins TRBV2 to TRBJ1-4, with TRBD1 identical over 8 bases. This CDR3 contains 15 residues. The J segment lost 3 bases and the V segment lost 3 bases, leaving 3 bases of the junction unmatched. Germline V gene lookup returns CDR1 SNHLY and CDR2 FYNNEI. CDR3 DNA: TGTGCCAGCAGTGACGTGGGACAGGCTAATGAAAAACTGTTTTTT. This codes for CASSDVGQANEKLFF.

The chain is built from TRBV28 and TRBJ1-5; D is unclear. Per germline, CDR1 MDHEN and CDR2 SYDVKM. This CDR3 is 15 amino acids long. V lost 3 bases and J 4 bases, leaving 13 bases between the germline ends. CDR3 in amino acids: CASSFGRRSNQPQHF. CDR3 nucleotide sequence: TGTGCCAGCAGTTTCGGCAGGCGGTCTAATCAGCCCCAGCATTTT.

The V call is TRBV2, the J call TRBJ1-1, with D maybe TRBD1 (6 bases). This CDR3 comprises 13 residues. Germline V gene data show CDR1 as SNHLY and CDR2 as FYNNEI. The V end was cut by 7 bases, the J end by 4 bases, with 13 bases between. In nucleotides, the CDR3 is TGTGCCAGCATCAGACAGGTTTTCACTGAAGCTTTCTTT. Amino acids: CASIRQVFTEAFF.

The CDR3 here is CASSPRGGTQETQYF. The CDR3 DNA follows: TGTGCCAGCAGCCCTAGGGGAGGGACTCAAGAGACCCAGTACTTC. This chain joins TRBV7-9 and TRBJ2-5; 7 bases align to TRBD2. Germline CDR1 is SEHNR and CDR2 is FQNEAQ (reference sequence). J was trimmed by 2 bases and V by 5 bases; bases with no gene match: 8. The CDR3 has 15 amino acids.

This clone has a single count. V usage is TRBV9 and J usage is TRBJ1-1; D remains ambiguous. Per the germline V gene, CDR1 is SGDLS and CDR2 is YYNGEE. This CDR3 spans 13 amino acids. The V end was cut by 7 bases, the J end by 7 bases, with 17 bases between. This CDR3 is CASGRNTIHEAFF. Here the CDR3 DNA reads TGTGCCAGCGGTCGGAACACGATACATGAAGCTTTCTTT.

The chain carries TRBV9 and TRBJ1-3; D not resolved. V lost 0 bases, J lost 0 bases, and 7 bases lay in between. The CDR3 contains 15 residues. Germline CDR1 is SGDLS and CDR2 is YYNGEE. The CDR3 DNA is TGTGCCAGCAGCGTAGGTTTCCTCTCTGGAAACACCATATATTTT. The encoded protein is CASSVGFLSGNTIYF.

The chain is built from TRBV10-3 and TRBJ2-1; D gene unclear. Germline V gene sequence: CDR1 ENHRY, CDR2 SYGVKD. Trimming stripped 2 bases from V and 2 bases from J, with 10 bases between. The CDR3 loop spans 15 amino acids. The CDR3 coding sequence is TGTGCCATCAGTGAGGAGTGGGGAACCTACAATGAGCAGTTCTTC. It specifies CAISEEWGTYNEQFF.